The clone carrying this T cell receptor beta chain was counted a single time. Produced via immunoSEQ multiplex PCR; TCRdb's table is partial and in-frame only. The sample holds 150,000 to 200,000 clones, more than 85% seen once. This sample is drawn from a study of T cell responses to AZD1222 COVID-19 vaccine. Sequenced here: peripheral blood, sampled on day 0 of AZD1222 vaccination. The sequence derives from an adult in good health.

The DNA for the CDR3 is TGTGCCAGCAGCTTATCCCGGAACCAAGAGACCCAGTACTTC. Its protein product is CASSLSRNQETQYF. V usage is TRBV7-3 and J usage is TRBJ2-5; D is unresolved. Trimming took off 2 bases at V and 0 bases at J, with 7 bases between the two ends. The germline V gene encodes CDR1 SGHTA and CDR2 FQGTGA. CDR3 size: 14 residues.